These T cell receptor beta chains were read from a single sample in a study of cytomegalovirus exposure and HLA in healthy donors. The method was immunoSEQ multiplex PCR; TCRdb's version includes in-frame clones alone and lacks a portion of them. The repertoire has 100,000 to 150,000 clones, roughly 17% of them found once; the top ten carry around 2.6%. The sequencing sample was made of PBMCs. Every receptor here comes from a female donor in good health and CMV-seropositive. CDR3s include the opening cysteine and the closing phenylalanine or tryptophan. D genes are given only for firm matches. Not every row has a clone size; where given, it reads once, few, many or a size class.

d_gene: -
v_gene: TRBV29-1
abundance: few
j_gene: TRBJ1-2
CDR3nt: TGCAGCGTTGAAGATGCGGGGGTCGCCTATGGCTACACCTTC
CDR3aa: CSVEDAGVAYGYTF

d_gene: TRBD1
v_gene: TRBV7-8
abundance: -
j_gene: TRBJ1-5
CDR3nt: TGTGCCAGCAGCTTAGGGGGGACAGGACAGCCCCAGCATTTT
CDR3aa: CASSLGGTGQPQHF

d_gene: TRBD1
v_gene: TRBV19
abundance: few
j_gene: TRBJ1-2
CDR3nt: TGTGCCAGTAGTGGAAGTATTGGTCGGGACAGGCTCTATGGCTACACCTTC
CDR3aa: CASSGSIGRDRLYGYTF

d_gene: TRBD1
v_gene: TRBV7-9
abundance: many
j_gene: TRBJ2-1
CDR3nt: TGTGCCAGCAGCGGACATTGGACAGGGGACAATGAGCAGTTCTTC
CDR3aa: CASSGHWTGDNEQFF

d_gene: -
v_gene: TRBV6-1
abundance: few
j_gene: TRBJ1-4
CDR3nt: TGTGCCAGCAGTGACAGGGTGGAGTATGAAAAACTGTTTTTT
CDR3aa: CASSDRVEYEKLFF

d_gene: -
v_gene: TRBV5-6
abundance: -
j_gene: TRBJ2-7
CDR3nt: TGTGCCAGCAGTGGAATCTGGTCAAGTGTGGATGGGGGCCGCGAGCAGTACTTC
CDR3aa: CASSGIWSSVDGGREQYF

d_gene: TRBD2
v_gene: TRBV7-2
abundance: -
j_gene: TRBJ2-7
CDR3nt: TGTGCCAGCAGCTTCGGGGGGGGGCCCTACGAGCAGTACTTC
CDR3aa: CASSFGGGPYEQYF

d_gene: -
v_gene: TRBV20-1
abundance: few
j_gene: TRBJ1-2
CDR3nt: TGCAGCAGCCCGGGGGGCTACACCTTC
CDR3aa: CSSPGGYTF

d_gene: TRBD1
v_gene: TRBV27
abundance: few
j_gene: TRBJ2-7
CDR3nt: TGTGCCAGCAGTTTAACGGGACAGGGGGCTTCAGAATCCTACGAGCAGTACTTC
CDR3aa: CASSLTGQGASESYEQYF

d_gene: -
v_gene: TRBV6-1
abundance: -
j_gene: TRBJ1-5
CDR3nt: TGTGCCAGCGGGACACTGGCAGGTCAGCCCCAGCATTTT
CDR3aa: CASGTLAGQPQHF

d_gene: -
v_gene: TRBV11-2
abundance: -
j_gene: TRBJ2-3
CDR3nt: TGTGCCAGCAGCTTAGGGAGGTTGCGGAGCGGAAATACGCAGTATTTT
CDR3aa: CASSLGRLRSGNTQYF

d_gene: TRBD2
v_gene: TRBV9
abundance: -
j_gene: TRBJ2-7
CDR3nt: TGTGCCAGCAGCGTAGGGGGGGGTACGAACTCCTACGAGCAGTACTTC
CDR3aa: CASSVGGGTNSYEQYF

d_gene: -
v_gene: TRBV21-1
abundance: -
j_gene: TRBJ2-3
CDR3nt: TGTGCCAGCAGCCCGGGACTAGCGGGAGGAAAAGATACGCAGTATTTT
CDR3aa: CASSPGLAGGKDTQYF

d_gene: -
v_gene: TRBV15
abundance: few
j_gene: TRBJ2-1
CDR3nt: TGTGCCACCAGCAACCCCAGGGGTGGGCAGTTCTTC
CDR3aa: CATSNPRGGQFF

d_gene: -
v_gene: TRBV2
abundance: -
j_gene: TRBJ1-4
CDR3nt: TGTGCCAGCAGTGAAAGCGGCAGGAGGGGTGAAAAACTGTTTTTT
CDR3aa: CASSESGRRGEKLFF

d_gene: -
v_gene: TRBV15
abundance: -
j_gene: TRBJ2-5
CDR3nt: TGTGCCACCAGCAGAGCCAGACCGGGAGAGACCCAGTACTTC
CDR3aa: CATSRARPGETQYF

d_gene: -
v_gene: TRBV4-3
abundance: -
j_gene: TRBJ1-2
CDR3nt: TGCGCCAGCAGCCCGTTAGGACAGCCCTTCTATGGCTACACCTTC
CDR3aa: CASSPLGQPFYGYTF

d_gene: TRBD2
v_gene: TRBV27
abundance: -
j_gene: TRBJ2-3
CDR3nt: TGTGCCAGCAGTTATGGGGGGGCAGATACGCAGTATTTT
CDR3aa: CASSYGGADTQYF

d_gene: TRBD1
v_gene: TRBV15
abundance: -
j_gene: TRBJ1-2
CDR3nt: TGTGCCACCAGCAAAGAGACAGGGAATGGCTACACCTTC
CDR3aa: CATSKETGNGYTF

d_gene: TRBD2
v_gene: TRBV28
abundance: -
j_gene: TRBJ2-4
CDR3nt: TGTGCCAGCAGTTTACCGACTAGCGGGAGAGGTTGGGCCAAAAACATTCAGTACTTC
CDR3aa: CASSLPTSGRGWAKNIQYF

d_gene: TRBD1
v_gene: TRBV2
abundance: few
j_gene: TRBJ1-2
CDR3nt: TGTGCCAGCAGTGTGGCGTCAGGGGGCATCTATGGCTACACCTTC
CDR3aa: CASSVASGGIYGYTF

d_gene: -
v_gene: TRBV18
abundance: few
j_gene: TRBJ1-2
CDR3nt: TGTGCCAGCTCACCAGGGGCAGGCACCGGCTACACCTTC
CDR3aa: CASSPGAGTGYTF

d_gene: TRBD1
v_gene: TRBV5-3
abundance: -
j_gene: TRBJ1-6
CDR3nt: TGTGCCAGAAGCCCAACCCGGGACAGGGAATCACCCCTCCACTTT
CDR3aa: CARSPTRDRESPLHF

d_gene: -
v_gene: TRBV5-1
abundance: few
j_gene: TRBJ2-3
CDR3nt: TGCGCCAGCAGCCCGGAGGGGACAGATACGCAGTATTTT
CDR3aa: CASSPEGTDTQYF

d_gene: TRBD2
v_gene: TRBV30
abundance: few
j_gene: TRBJ2-7
CDR3nt: TGTGCCTGGGGACTAGCGCCCTACGAGCAGTACTTC
CDR3aa: CAWGLAPYEQYF

d_gene: TRBD2
v_gene: TRBV5-1
abundance: -
j_gene: TRBJ2-7
CDR3nt: TGCGCCAGCAGCAGGGGACTAGCGGGAGGTACCTCCTACGAGCAGTACTTC
CDR3aa: CASSRGLAGGTSYEQYF